One sample yielded the 16 T cell receptor beta chains listed below, sequenced in a study of early T cells in non-severe SARS-CoV-2 infection. TCRdb re-analysed the 5' RACE reads in MiXCR, keeping a single row per CDR3 protein. The top ten hold approximately 2.5% of the sample, which has 70,000 to 85,000 distinct CDR3 sequences, 12% seen once. Sequenced material: whole blood. The receptors were gathered from an adult who was a healthcare worker with PCR-confirmed SARS-CoV-2 infection or an uninfected control (not recorded which).

The chain is built from TRBV4-2 and TRBJ1-1, with D possibly being TRBD1 (5 bases). CDR1 and CDR2 from the germline V gene are LGHNA and YNFKEQ. V was cut by 7 bases and J by 7 bases, with 16 bases left in between. This CDR3 has 13 amino acids. DNA for the CDR3: TGTGCCAGCACGGGGACCGTGGGGGTTGAAGCTTTCTTT. It codes for CASTGTVGVEAFF.

This clonotype has ten or more counts. This chain uses TRBV15 with TRBJ2-1, with D perhaps matching TRBD2 (5 bases). The CDR3 covers 14 residues. CDR1 is LNHNV and CDR2 is YYDKDF in the germline V gene (reference sequence). The V and J ends lost 0 bases and 7 bases respectively, with 10 bases between them. The CDR3 region is CATSRDQGGNEQFF. In DNA, the CDR3 is TGTGCCACCAGCAGAGATCAAGGCGGGAATGAGCAGTTCTTC.

Ten or more counts support this clonotype. The rearrangement joins TRBV5-4 to TRBJ1-6; D is unresolved. The CDR3 extends over 15 amino acids. Germline V gene lookup returns CDR1 SGHNT and CDR2 YYREEE (reference sequence). V lost 0 bases and J lost 7, with 11 bases in between. CDR3 protein: CASSLAPASNSPLHF. Written as DNA, the CDR3 is TGTGCCAGCAGCTTGGCACCAGCTTCGAATTCACCCCTCCACTTT.

This clonotype was counted a few times. This chain joins TRBV6-4 and TRBJ2-1, with D possibly TRBD2 on 5 matching bases. V lost 3 bases and J 7 bases, leaving 19 bases between the germline ends. Germline lookup yields CDR1 MRHNA and CDR2 SNTAGT. This CDR3 is 16 amino acids long. The CDR3 bases are TGTGCCAGCAGTGAATCAAGCAGAGGACTCTTGAATGAGCAGTTCTTC. Its protein is CASSESSRGLLNEQFF.

This clonotype has ten or more counts. The chain carries TRBV21-1 and TRBJ2-7; the tabulated D call, TRBD1, remains unverified against the DNA. TRBV21-1 is a pseudogene. This CDR3 spans 19 amino acids. CDR3 nucleotides: TGTGCCAGCAGCAAAGAAGGGCTTGGACAGGTCCGGACCTCCTACGAGCAGTACTTC. Encoded protein: CASSKEGLGQVRTSYEQYF.

V is TRBV5-1 and J is TRBJ2-2; TRBD2 matches 13 bases. J was trimmed by 8 bases and V by 7 bases; bases with no gene match: 2. Germline-derived CDR1 and CDR2 are SGHRS and YFSETQ. This CDR3 has 13 amino acids. The CDR3 loop reads CASGLAGVGELFF. CDR3 in DNA: TGCGCCAGCGGACTAGCGGGAGTAGGGGAGCTGTTTTTT.

This clonotype showed up many times. This rearrangement joins TRBV6-5 to TRBJ1-3; D is perhaps TRBD1 (6 bases). The V gene's germline CDR1 is MNHEY and CDR2 SVGAGI. The V gene lost 4 bases and the J gene lost 2 bases, with 12 bases spanning the gap. The CDR3 is made up of 15 amino acids. This CDR3 is CASSSRGVPGNTIYF. The CDR3 nucleotides read TGTGCCAGCAGTTCCAGGGGAGTCCCTGGAAACACCATATATTTT.

CDR3 nucleotide sequence: TGTGCCAGCAGTGAAGGAATAGCGCCAGAATTCTACGAGCAGTACTTC. Translated: CASSEGIAPEFYEQYF. The chain recombines TRBV2 with TRBJ2-7, with a weak D call TRBD2 (5 bases). V was clipped by 1 base and J by 3 bases, with 16 bases between them. Germline loops: CDR1 SNHLY, CDR2 FYNNEI. The CDR3 has 16 residues.

This clonotype came up many times. The rearrangement links TRBV9 to TRBJ2-2, with 7 nucleotides matching TRBD2. After removal of 2 bases from V and 4 bases from J, the junction contained 5 bases not matched to a gene. This CDR3 region has 15 residues. Germline V lookup: CDR1 SGDLS, CDR2 YYNGEE. The CDR3 region has the DNA TGTGCCAGCAGCGTTGGCGGGGGACCCACCGGGGAGCTGTTTTTT. It codes for CASSVGGGPTGELFF.

In this sample, this clonotype turned up many times. The J gene is TRBJ2-1, the V gene TRBV16; 9 bases are a match to TRBD1. This CDR3 contains 17 residues. Germline-derived CDR1 and CDR2 are KGHSY and FQNENV. V shed 4 bases, J shed 0 bases, and the junction held 7 bases outside the gene matches. CDR3 DNA sequence: TGTGCCAGCAGCCCACCTCCGGGACAGGGCTCCTACAATGAGCAGTTCTTC. Translated, it gives CASSPPPGQGSYNEQFF.

The genes are TRBV7-9 and TRBJ2-1, with 11 positions matching TRBD2. The CDR3 has 16 amino acids. CDR1 SEHNR and CDR2 FQNEAQ come from the germline V gene (reference sequence). The junction had 9 bases not matched to a gene; V was cut back by 5 bases and J by 6 bases. The CDR3 here is CASSASGGTSPNEQFF. CDR3 DNA: TGTGCCAGCAGCGCTAGCGGGGGGACATCCCCCAATGAGCAGTTCTTC.

The CDR3 reads CASSAQGSDQPQHF. Written as DNA, the CDR3 is TGTGCCAGTAGTGCCCAGGGGTCCGATCAGCCCCAGCATTTT. The chain employs TRBV19 and TRBJ1-5; perhaps TRBD1 as D (6 bases). CDR1 is LNHDA, CDR2 SQIVND, per germline (reference sequence). This CDR3 spans 14 amino acids. V shed 5 bases and J shed 5 bases, with 13 bases lying between them. Drawing the rest from reference TRBV19 and TRBJ1-5, the complete variable domain is DGGITQSPKYLFRKEGQNVTLSCEQNLNHDAMYWYRQDPGQGLRLIYYSQIVNDFQKGDIAEGYSVSREKKESFPLTVTSAQKNPTAFYLCASSAQGSDQPQHFGDGTRLSIL.

The chain joins TRBV29-1 to TRBJ2-7; 7 nucleotides agree with TRBD2. The CDR3 consists of 12 residues. V shed 4 bases, J shed 7 bases, and the junction held 7 bases outside the gene matches. Germline CDR1 and CDR2: SQVTM and ANQGSEA. The CDR3 nucleotides read TGCAGCGTTGCGCTAGCGGATGGGGAGCAGTACTTC. The encoded protein is CSVALADGEQYF.

This chain uses TRBV12-3 or TRBV12-4 with TRBJ2-5; 10 nucleotides match TRBD1. This CDR3 is built from 16 residues. The V and J ends lost 2 bases and 0 bases, in that order; junction bases with no gene match: 3. CDR3 amino acids: CASSLWDRGNQETQYF. CDR3 sequence (DNA): TGTGCCAGCAGTTTATGGGACAGGGGAAACCAAGAGACCCAGTACTTC.

This sequence joins TRBV3-2 and TRBJ2-6; no check of the table's D call, TRBD1, against the DNA was made. TRBV3-2 is a known pseudogene. CDR3 length: 20 residues. The CDR3 reads CASSQAKLWGQYSGANVLTF. CDR3 in DNA: TGTGCCAGCAGCCAAGCTAAGTTATGGGGCCAATACTCTGGGGCCAACGTCCTGACTTTC.

This clonotype was seen ten or more times. V usage is TRBV3-1 and J usage is TRBJ2-1, with 13 bases identical to TRBD2. V was clipped by 4 bases and J by 9 bases; unmatched bases: 15. The germline V gene encodes CDR1 LGHDT and CDR2 YNNKEL (reference sequence). The CDR3 sequence is 18 residues long. CDR3: CASSPANLGTSGVGEQFF. CDR3 DNA: TGTGCCAGCAGCCCTGCCAACCTAGGGACTAGCGGGGTAGGTGAGCAGTTCTTC.